This entry lists 22 T cell receptor beta chains sequenced from one sample in a study of CD8 T cells in ankylosing spondylitis. Via MiXCR, TCRdb re-called the 5' RACE reads, giving one row per CDR3 protein. This table holds roughly 160,000 distinct CDR3 sequences, approximately 9.9% found once. Sequenced sample: blood, either unsorted or a sorted T cell fraction (not recorded which). The origin of the receptors is a female donor with ankylosing spondylitis or in good health (not recorded which).

This sequence joins TRBV30 and TRBJ2-2; D ambiguous. CDR1 and CDR2 (germline): GTSNPN, SVGIG (reference sequence). This CDR3 region has 14 residues. V lost 0 bases and J lost 2, with 7 bases in between. For the CDR3, the DNA is TGTGCCTGGAGTGTTGACTCCAACACCGGGGAGCTGTTTTTT. As protein: CAWSVDSNTGELFF.

The chain has TRBV4-2 and TRBJ2-1, with a tentative D call TRBD2 (6 bases). Trimming took 5 bases from V and 8 from J, leaving 10 bases between them. This CDR3 is 12 amino acids long. In germline, CDR1 is LGHNA, CDR2 YNFKEQ. The CDR3 region has the DNA TGTGCCAGCAGCTTTCCGGGAGATGAGCAGTTCTTC. It yields the protein CASSFPGDEQFF.

V usage is TRBV7-9 and J usage is TRBJ2-5; D possibly corresponds to TRBD2 (6 bases). CDR3 size: 15 residues. Germline CDR1 and CDR2: SEHNR and FQNEAQ (reference sequence). V lost 5 bases and J lost 5, with 18 bases in between. In DNA form, the CDR3 reads TGTGCCAGCAGCGGGACGGCGGGGTATAGGGAGACCCAGTACTTC. Translated: CASSGTAGYRETQYF.

The chain combines TRBV12-3 or TRBV12-4 with TRBJ2-7, with a weak D call TRBD1 (5 bases). V was shortened by 3 bases and J by 3 bases, with 18 bases between the two germline ends. The CDR3 is made up of 16 amino acids. Written as DNA, the CDR3 is TGTGCCAGCAGTTTTTGCGATGGGGCCCTCTGCTACGAGCAGTACTTC. Its protein product is CASSFCDGALCYEQYF.

The table lists this clonotype with many counts. J is TRBJ2-1 and V is TRBV27; 13 bases align to TRBD2. The trim removed 6 bases at V and 4 bases at J, leaving 6 bases unmatched. From germline, CDR1 is MNHEY and CDR2 SMNVEV (reference sequence). CDR3 size: 16 residues. The CDR3 is CASSLGLAGVYNEQFF. CDR3 bases: TGTGCCAGCAGCTTAGGACTAGCGGGAGTATACAATGAGCAGTTCTTC.

This clonotype was seen a handful of times. V gene TRBV12-3 or TRBV12-4 combines with J gene TRBJ1-1, with a possible D match to TRBD1 (6 bases). The ends were cut back, 6 bases at V and 4 bases at J, with 12 bases in the middle. This CDR3 comprises 13 residues. The CDR3 here is CASRIQGITEAFF. In DNA form, the CDR3 reads TGTGCCAGCAGGATACAGGGAATCACTGAAGCTTTCTTT.

This clonotype was recorded many times. This chain links TRBV20-1 with TRBJ2-1; 7 bases match TRBD2. This CDR3 has 16 residues. From germline, CDR1 is DFQATT and CDR2 SNEGSKA (reference sequence). Trimming took 3 bases from V and 7 from J; bases not matched to a gene: 15. The CDR3 DNA reads as TGCAGTGCTAGTGGAGCCGGGGAGGGAGTGAGGAATGAGCAGTTCTTC. The encoded protein is CSASGAGEGVRNEQFF.

This chain uses TRBV6-1 with TRBJ1-2; no clear D gene. Trimming left V 7 bases short and J 5 bases short, with 14 bases between. Looked up from germline, CDR1 is MNHNS and CDR2 is SASEGT. The CDR3 totals 13 residues. CDR3 DNA sequence: TGTGCCAGCACCTTAAACCCAGGTTATGGCTACACCTTC. Its protein is CASTLNPGYGYTF.

The chain has TRBV6-5 and TRBJ1-4; no firm D call. Trimming took 2 bases from V and 7 from J, leaving 11 bases between them. This CDR3 region has 14 residues. CDR1 and CDR2 (germline): MNHEY, SVGAGI. The CDR3 region has the DNA TGTGCCAGCAGTTACGTGGGAGCGATTGAAAAACTGTTTTTT. Translating gives CASSYVGAIEKLFF.

This clonotype was observed a handful of times. The chain uses TRBV5-5 and TRBJ1-1; D gene uncertain. The V gene lost 0 bases and the J gene lost 8 bases, with 8 bases spanning the gap. The CDR3 has 12 residues. From germline, CDR1 is SGHKS and CDR2 YYEKEE (reference sequence). The CDR3: CASSLGRREAFF. CDR3 DNA sequence: TGTGCCAGCAGCTTGGGGCGCAGGGAAGCTTTCTTT.

The gene calls are TRBV4-3 and TRBJ1-1; D possibly corresponds to TRBD1 (5 bases). There are 14 residues in the CDR3. V was clipped by 1 base and J by 10 bases, with 16 bases between them. CDR1 is LGHNA, CDR2 YSLEER, per germline. The DNA of the CDR3 is TGCGCCAGCAGCCAAGGGGGCGGTTCTGTCAGAGCTTTCTTT. Its protein product is CASSQGGGSVRAFF.

The gene calls are TRBV6-2 or TRBV6-3 and TRBJ2-1, with no clear D. This CDR3 region has 13 residues. CDR1 MNHEY and CDR2 SVGEGT come from the germline V gene. With 4 bases removed from V and 6 bases from J, the gap between germline ends came to 10 bases. The CDR3, as DNA: TGTGCCAGCAGTTTCTCCCCCCTCAATGAGCAGTTCTTC. It yields the protein CASSFSPLNEQFF.

This clonotype was picked up a small number of times. V is TRBV30 and J is TRBJ1-1, with D possibly being TRBD1 (5 bases). With 5 bases removed from V and 5 bases from J, the gap between germline ends came to 15 bases. Germline V gene data show CDR1 as GTSNPN and CDR2 as SVGIG (reference sequence). The CDR3 sequence is 13 residues long. The CDR3 loop reads CAWGTMGETEAFF. For the CDR3, the DNA is TGTGCCTGGGGCACAATGGGGGAAACTGAAGCTTTCTTT. Full variable domain (rest looked up from reference TRBV30 and TRBJ1-1): SQTIHQWPATLVQPVGSPLSLECTVEGTSNPNLYWYRQAAGRGLQLLFYSVGIGQISSEVPQNLSASRPQDRQFILSSKKLLLSDSGFYLCAWGTMGETEAFFGQGTRLTVV.

This clonotype appeared many times. The chain has TRBV12-3 or TRBV12-4 and TRBJ2-7; 10 nucleotides align to TRBD1. V shed 6 bases and J 5 bases; nucleotides not matched to a gene: 10. This CDR3 spans 15 amino acids. The CDR3 loop is CASSRKGQGIDEQYF. The CDR3 coding sequence is TGTGCCAGCAGCCGAAAGGGACAGGGGATCGACGAGCAGTACTTC.

On this clonotype itself: Relative to the germline gene, one junction end is altered; a read error may explain this. The chain couples TRBV7-7 to TRBJ2-7, with TRBD2 matching over 8 bases. Germline V gene lookup returns CDR1 SSHAT and CDR2 FNYEAQ (reference sequence). The CDR3 sequence is 14 residues long. The CDR3 DNA is TGTGCTAGCAGCCCCGGGAGGGCCGCCCACGAGCAGTACTTC. Amino acids: CASSPGRAAHEQYF.

J is TRBJ1-3 and V is TRBV30; 7 bases map to TRBD1. The CDR3 covers 15 residues. The ends lost 4 bases at V and 2 bases at J; junction bases unmatched: 8. Germline V gene lookup returns CDR1 GTSNPN and CDR2 SVGIG (reference sequence). CDR3 in DNA: TGTGCCTGGACCATGACAGGGAACGCTGGAAACACCATATATTTT. Protein sequence: CAWTMTGNAGNTIYF.

CDR3 sequence: CASSQGVGLLYPPEYF. In DNA, the CDR3 is TGTGCCAGCAGCCAAGGGGTGGGCCTGCTTTACCCCCCGGAGTATTTT. This chain connects TRBV3-1 to TRBJ2-3; D is unresolved. V was pared by 1 base and J by 13 bases, with 24 bases between. The CDR3 is 16 residues long. In germline, CDR1 is LGHDT, CDR2 YNNKEL (reference sequence).

This clonotype has ten or more counts. The chain has TRBV7-9 and TRBJ1-1, with a tentative D call TRBD1 (6 bases). CDR3 length: 10 residues. V lost 5 bases to trimming and J lost 13 bases, with 11 bases between them. The germline V gene encodes CDR1 SEHNR and CDR2 FQNEAQ (reference sequence). CDR3 sequence: CASSADRFFF. The CDR3 DNA reads as TGTGCCAGCAGCGCTGACAGGTTTTTCTTT.

The V gene is TRBV30, the J gene TRBJ2-1, with D possibly TRBD2 on 5 matching bases. The ends were cut back, 0 bases at V and 9 bases at J, with 9 bases in the middle. The germline V gene encodes CDR1 GTSNPN and CDR2 SVGIG (reference sequence). CDR3 size: 12 residues. The CDR3 sequence: CAWSVLGVEQFF. CDR3 DNA sequence: TGTGCCTGGAGTGTACTCGGGGTTGAGCAGTTCTTC.

The chain has TRBV11-2 and TRBJ2-5; D is perhaps TRBD1 or TRBD2 (7 bases each). Trimming stripped 5 bases from V and 1 base from J, with 26 bases between. The CDR3 loop spans 19 amino acids. From germline, CDR1 is SGHAT and CDR2 FQNNGV. CDR3 amino acids: CASSLKQGGRATTQETQYF. CDR3 DNA: TGTGCCAGCAGCCTCAAGCAGGGGGGGCGGGCTACCACCCAAGAGACCCAGTACTTC.

The rearrangement links TRBV5-6 to TRBJ2-1, with 8 bases fitting TRBD1. The CDR3 loop spans 17 amino acids. Germline loops: CDR1 SGHDT, CDR2 YYEEEE. The junction had 9 bases not matched to a gene; V was cut back by 4 bases and J by 0 bases. DNA of the CDR3: TGTGCCAGCAGCGGGGGGACAGGCTTTAGCTCCTACAATGAGCAGTTCTTC. It encodes CASSGGTGFSSYNEQFF.

This clonotype has only a few counts. The genes are TRBV7-9 and TRBJ2-1; maybe TRBD2 (5 bases). Trimming took off 1 base at V and 2 bases at J, with 9 bases between the two ends. Germline CDR1 reads SEHNR; CDR2 reads FQNEAQ (reference sequence). The CDR3 runs 15 residues. The CDR3 protein is CASSLGGFTYNEQFF. The CDR3 coding sequence is TGTGCCAGCAGCTTAGGCGGGTTCACCTACAATGAGCAGTTCTTC.